This entry is about one T cell receptor beta chain. The data were taken from a study of T cell changes during pregnancy in multiple sclerosis. Repertoires were generated with immunoSEQ multiplex PCR, while TCRdb's copy carries only in-frame clones and drops some. The sample has 100,000 to 150,000 clones; approximately 95% are singletons. The CDR3 consists of 14 residues. Germline V gene sequence: CDR1 SEHNR, CDR2 FQNEAQ (reference sequence). Trimming removed 6 bases from V and 4 bases from J; junction bases left unmatched: 6. The source of this sequence is a female donor with multiple sclerosis, enrolled in a pregnancy study. This specimen was peripheral blood, taken before pregnancy. The chain links TRBV7-9 to TRBJ1-1; 9 bases align to TRBD1. The CDR3 DNA reads TGTGCCAGCAGAACCGGGACAGGGCCCACTGAAGCTTTCTTT. It yields the protein CASRTGTGPTEAFF.